Below are 11 T cell receptor beta chains sequenced from a single sample in a study of CD8 T cells in Susac syndrome. After extraction with the RNeasy kit, 0.5 to 1 ug of the RNA was reverse transcribed using random hexamers. TCRdb ran MiXCR on the immunoSEQ multiplex PCR reads and lists one entry per CDR3 protein. In the table there are a few hundred thousand distinct CDR3 sequences, approximately 94% of which are singletons. The sequencing input was CD4+ T cells from PBMCs. These receptors were obtained from a human donor with Susac syndrome.

The chain carries TRBV9 and TRBJ2-6, with 7 bases aligning to TRBD1. The CDR3 totals 16 residues. Germline trimming cut 4 bases from V and 0 bases from J; bases unmatched to any gene: 4. The germline V gene has CDR1 SGDLS and CDR2 YYNGEE. The CDR3 coding sequence is TGTGCCAGCAGCAAGACAGGGAGCTCTGGGGCCAACGTCCTGACTTTC. It specifies CASSKTGSSGANVLTF.

The CDR3 region is CASSPPTGWNTEAFF. Written as DNA, the CDR3 is TGTGCCAGCAGTCCCCCGACAGGTTGGAACACTGAAGCTTTCTTT. V gene TRBV5-6 combines with J gene TRBJ1-1; TRBD1 might be the D (6 bases). Between the trimmed V and J ends, which lost 5 bases and 1 base, there was a span of 15 bases. Germline CDR1 is SGHDT and CDR2 is YYEEEE. The CDR3 is made up of 15 amino acids.

V usage is TRBV9 and J usage is TRBJ2-4; D is ambiguous. V was trimmed by 3 bases and J by 8 bases, leaving 15 bases between them. Looked up from germline, CDR1 is SGDLS and CDR2 is YYNGEE. The length of the CDR3 is 14 residues. The CDR3 DNA sequence: TGTGCCAGCAGCGGCCCGACTCTTTCAGACATTCAGTACTTC. Encoded protein: CASSGPTLSDIQYF.

CDR3 sequence: CASSPRSVAGGSTDTQYF. DNA for the CDR3: TGTGCCAGCTCACCACGGTCGGTGGCAGGGGGGAGCACAGATACGCAGTATTTT. The rearrangement joins TRBV18 to TRBJ2-3, with TRBD1 as a possible D gene (7 bases). Germline V gives CDR1 KGHSH, CDR2 LQKENI. The CDR3 has 18 residues. Trimming removed 1 base at V and 0 bases at J, with 17 bases between.

This chain uses TRBV24-1 with TRBJ1-5, with TRBD1 identical over 7 bases. V shed 9 bases, J shed 0 bases, and the junction held 4 bases outside the gene matches. The germline V gene encodes CDR1 KGHDR and CDR2 SFDVKD. CDR3 length: 14 amino acids. CDR3 DNA: TGTGCCACCTCCAGGGGGAGTAGCAATCAGCCCCAGCATTTT. Protein product: CATSRGSSNQPQHF.

V and J are TRBV20-1 and TRBJ1-1; D is ambiguous. The V end lost 1 base, the J end lost 4 bases, and 10 bases lay between the germline ends. In germline, CDR1 is DFQATT, CDR2 SNEGSKA (reference sequence). The CDR3 has 13 amino acids. The CDR3: CSARAAHFTEAFF. CDR3 bases: TGCAGTGCTAGAGCGGCCCACTTCACTGAAGCTTTCTTT.

The chain recombines TRBV7-2 with TRBJ2-3, with 11 bases lining up with TRBD2. Trimming cost V 6 bases and J 6 bases; bases outside gene matches: 11. Germline CDR1 SGHTA, CDR2 FQGNSA. The CDR3 covers 16 residues. The chain's CDR3 is CASRLAGASTLDTQYF. The CDR3 DNA follows: TGTGCCAGCAGACTAGCGGGGGCCTCCACACTGGATACGCAGTATTTT.

The gene calls are TRBV2 and TRBJ2-3; D is perhaps TRBD1 or TRBD2 (5 bases each). Per germline, CDR1 SNHLY and CDR2 FYNNEI. V dropped 10 bases and J dropped 5 bases, with 22 bases sitting between them. CDR3 length: 15 amino acids. The CDR3 protein is CATKPRPGTIDTQYF. The CDR3 DNA is TGTGCCACTAAGCCCCGACCCGGGACGATAGATACGCAGTATTTT.

The V gene is TRBV11-2, the J gene TRBJ2-1, with D possibly being TRBD1 (5 bases). The ends were cut back, 0 bases at V and 7 bases at J, with 13 bases in the middle. The germline gives CDR1 SGHAT, CDR2 FQNNGV. This CDR3 is built from 15 residues. DNA for the CDR3: TGTGCCAGCAGCTTAGAAGGGGCGGCAGGGAATGAGCAGTTCTTC. This encodes CASSLEGAAGNEQFF.

V is TRBV11-2 and J is TRBJ1-1; 7 nucleotides align to TRBD1. With V trimmed by 7 bases and J by 10 bases, 15 bases remained unmatched. Germline V CDR1 and CDR2: SGHAT, FQNNGV. CDR3 length equals 14 residues. CDR3 protein: CASTAPRRGPGAFF. In DNA, the CDR3 is TGTGCCAGCACCGCACCCAGGAGGGGGCCGGGAGCTTTCTTT.

This clonotype came up once. The chain combines TRBV4-1 with TRBJ2-7; TRBD1 is a possible D gene (6 bases). The CDR3 runs 20 residues. The germline V gene has CDR1 MGHRA and CDR2 YSYEKL. Trimming stripped 1 base from V and 4 bases from J, with 29 bases between. In DNA, the CDR3 is TGCGCCAGCAGCCAAGCGGTGGATCTGACAGGCTCGTCCTACAAGTACGAGCAGTACTTC. Its translation: CASSQAVDLTGSSYKYEQYF.